This TCR beta chain was obtained from a study of blood T cell repertoires in COVID-19. Study context: From the United States, Italy and Spain came samples of acute and convalescent COVID-19.

Under the authors' procedure: Reference gene primer amplification in the assay estimated nucleated cell counts. Sequencing used immunoSEQ multiplex PCR; TCRdb keeps in-frame clones, though not all of them. V and J calls plus clone size are reproduced from that table; the DNA served to infer D and trimming. The data hold approximately 170,000 clones, with 87% observed a single time. Germline assignment: CDR1 MNHEY and CDR2 SVGEGT. This CDR3 is 15 amino acids long. Trimming removed 5 bases at V and 2 bases at J, with 15 bases between. What was sequenced was peripheral blood. The V gene is TRBV6-2 or TRBV6-3, the J gene TRBJ1-2, with D possibly matching TRBD1 (5 bases). The TCR comes from a man aged 18-30 years with active or convalescent COVID-19. The CDR3 DNA reads TGTGCCAGCAGTACACAAACAGGAAGGAACTATGGCTACACCTTC. Its translation: CASSTQTGRNYGYTF.